The clone carrying this T cell receptor beta chain was counted once. Method: immunoSEQ multiplex PCR; TCRdb's copy keeps in-frame clones and lacks some. The sample records hundreds of thousands of clones, 91% being singletons. The germline V gene has CDR1 SGDLS and CDR2 YYNGEE. The CDR3 runs to 20 residues. After removal of 3 bases from V and 6 bases from J, the junction contained 22 bases not matched to a gene. This specimen comes from a study of blood T cell repertoires in COVID-19. About the research overall: Both acute and convalescent COVID-19 samples were obtained from the United States, Italy and Spain.

This sequence joins TRBV9 and TRBJ2-1; 9 bases match TRBD2. The receptor was derived from a woman in her late teens or twenties who had recovered from COVID-19. Sample: peripheral blood. CDR3 sequence: CASSEGRPFVAGGPRNEQFF. The CDR3 region has the DNA TGTGCCAGCAGCGAGGGAAGGCCCTTTGTGGCGGGAGGGCCCCGCAATGAGCAGTTCTTC.